This T cell receptor (beta chain) was sequenced in a study of spatial heterogeneity in lung cancer. In its sample, this clonotype was seen many times. Its antigen is still unknown. V was pared by 0 bases and J by 7 bases, with 10 bases between. The CDR3 has 14 amino acids. Germline-derived CDR1 and CDR2 are SGHVS and FNYEAQ. A distinct unique molecular identifier was carried by each TCR cDNA molecule. MiXCR, run by TCRdb on the 5' RACE reads, gives a single entry per CDR3 protein. The sample yields roughly 48,000 distinct CDR3 sequences, less than 5.5% seen once. The time point was: sample taken at primary tumor resection. The sequenced material consisted of unsorted whole RNA from tumor, nontumor lung or frozen PBMC. Overall study results and limits: At tumor resection, ubiquitous expanded TCRs were detected in blood more often than later.

This sequence originates from a male donor with early-stage non-small cell lung cancer. The chain carries TRBV7-6 and TRBJ1-5; D may be TRBD1 (6 bases). This specimen consisted of PBMCs, obtained at surgery. The CDR3 protein is CASSLALGGQPQHF. The CDR3 region has the DNA TGTGCCAGCAGCTTAGCGTTAGGGGGACAGCCCCAGCATTTT.